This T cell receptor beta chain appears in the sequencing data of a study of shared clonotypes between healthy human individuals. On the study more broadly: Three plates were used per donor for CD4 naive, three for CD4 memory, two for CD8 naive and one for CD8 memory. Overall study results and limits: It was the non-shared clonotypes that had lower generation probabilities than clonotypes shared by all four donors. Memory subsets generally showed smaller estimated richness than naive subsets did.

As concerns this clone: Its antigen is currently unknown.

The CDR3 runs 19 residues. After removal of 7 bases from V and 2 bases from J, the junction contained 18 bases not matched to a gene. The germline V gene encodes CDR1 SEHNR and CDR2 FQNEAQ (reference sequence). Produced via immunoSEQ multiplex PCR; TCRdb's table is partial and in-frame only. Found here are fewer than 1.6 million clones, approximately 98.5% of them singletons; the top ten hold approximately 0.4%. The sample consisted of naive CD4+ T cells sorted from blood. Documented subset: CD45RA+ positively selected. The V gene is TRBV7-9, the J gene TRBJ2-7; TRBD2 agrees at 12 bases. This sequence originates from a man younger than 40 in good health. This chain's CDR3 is CASTSPRGTSGRPTYEQYF. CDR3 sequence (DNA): TGTGCCAGCACCTCCCCACGGGGCACTAGCGGGAGGCCGACCTACGAGCAGTACTTC.